The 12 T cell receptor beta chains below come from one sample, sequenced in a study of cytomegalovirus exposure and HLA in healthy donors. The PCR used 60 Vbeta and 13 Jbeta primers. Repertoires were generated with immunoSEQ multiplex PCR, while TCRdb's copy carries only in-frame clones and drops some. The sample records over 200,000 clones, around 80% being singletons. Material for sequencing was PBMCs. These receptors all stem from a woman aged 40 to 50 in good health and CMV-seropositive.

J is TRBJ1-2 and V is TRBV11-2; 7 bases line up with TRBD1. CDR1 is SGHAT and CDR2 is FQNNGV in the germline V gene. Unmatched junction bases numbered 10, after V lost 5 bases and J lost 7 bases. The CDR3 spans 14 residues. DNA for the CDR3: TGTGCCAGCAGCCCAGGACAGGTTTTAAGTGGCTACACCTTC. It is translated as CASSPGQVLSGYTF.

The CDR3 is CAWSPGQGDSPLHF. DNA of the CDR3: TGTGCCTGGAGTCCTGGACAGGGGGATTCACCCCTCCACTTT. The chain employs TRBV30 and TRBJ1-6; TRBD1 agrees at 10 bases. Germline V gives CDR1 GTSNPN, CDR2 SVGIG (reference sequence). The CDR3 sequence is 14 residues long. The ends lost 2 bases at V and 8 bases at J; junction bases unmatched: 3.

This clone occurred a few times. The V call is TRBV19, the J call TRBJ1-2; the match to TRBD1 covers 9 bases. Germline assignment: CDR1 LNHDA and CDR2 SQIVND (reference sequence). The length of the CDR3 is 16 residues. Trimming removed 10 bases from V and 7 bases from J; junction bases left unmatched: 19. CDR3 DNA: TGTGCCACCCAAAGTGCCGTACAGGGGGCCGAGAGTGGCTACACCTTC. Translation gives CATQSAVQGAESGYTF.

This chain joins TRBV27 and TRBJ2-2; TRBD1 matches 11 bases. The CDR3 runs to 18 residues. Germline V gene sequence: CDR1 MNHEY, CDR2 SMNVEV (reference sequence). Unmatched junction bases numbered 7, after V lost 4 bases and J lost 0 bases. This chain's CDR3 is CASSWPPGQGANTGELFF. CDR3 DNA: TGTGCCAGCAGTTGGCCCCCGGGACAGGGGGCGAACACCGGGGAGCTGTTTTTT.

The sample holds a few counts of this clone. V usage is TRBV7-2 and J usage is TRBJ1-5; the D gene is possibly TRBD1 (5 bases). The CDR3 sequence is 15 residues long. V was cut by 0 bases and J by 7 bases, with 13 bases left in between. Looked up from germline, CDR1 is SGHTA and CDR2 is FQGNSA. The DNA for the CDR3 is TGTGCCAGCAGCTTAGCGGCAGGGCTTGGGCAGCCCCAGCATTTT. Protein: CASSLAAGLGQPQHF.

The rearrangement uses TRBV7-9 and TRBJ2-3; 9 bases match TRBD2. There are 17 residues in the CDR3. Germline V gene sequence: CDR1 SEHNR, CDR2 FQNEAQ (reference sequence). Trimming cost V 0 bases and J 2 bases; bases outside gene matches: 6. The CDR3 DNA follows: TGTGCCAGCAGCTTAGCGAGACTAGCGGCGTACACAGATACGCAGTATTTT. Amino acids: CASSLARLAAYTDTQYF.

The chain combines TRBV11-2 with TRBJ1-2, with D unresolved. CDR1 and CDR2 (germline): SGHAT, FQNNGV. V shed 2 bases and J shed 3 bases, with 10 bases lying between them. The CDR3 has 14 residues. DNA for the CDR3: TGTGCCAGCAGCTTATTTGGGGAGGACTATGGCTACACCTTC. The encoded protein is CASSLFGEDYGYTF.

This clone was seen only once. The rearrangement uses TRBV19 and TRBJ2-1; 10 nucleotides match TRBD2. Germline lookup yields CDR1 LNHDA and CDR2 SQIVND (reference sequence). With 5 bases clipped from V and 8 bases from J, the junction kept 12 bases outside the gene matches. The CDR3 spans 16 residues. CDR3 in DNA: TGTGCCAGTAGTCCAACGAGGACTAGCGGAGGGGATGAGCAGTTCTTC. Encoded protein: CASSPTRTSGGDEQFF.

The chain is built from TRBV4-1 and TRBJ1-5; 7 positions match TRBD1. V trimming: 5 bases; J trimming: 0 bases; junction bases outside the gene matches: 7. CDR1 is MGHRA, CDR2 YSYEKL, per germline. The CDR3 has 16 amino acids. CDR3 sequence reads: CASSEQGRYSNQPQHF. The DNA of the CDR3 is TGCGCCAGCAGCGAACAGGGGAGGTATAGCAATCAGCCCCAGCATTTT.

The V gene is TRBV4-3, the J gene TRBJ2-5; 8 nucleotides align to TRBD2. Germline V gives CDR1 LGHNA, CDR2 YSLEER. The CDR3 consists of 21 residues. J gave up 7 bases and V 0 bases, and 25 bases lay outside the gene matches. The CDR3: CASSQERPLIPLSGVLGTQYF. CDR3 DNA: TGCGCCAGCAGCCAAGAAAGGCCCCTAATTCCCCTTAGCGGGGTGTTAGGGACCCAGTACTTC.

V gene TRBV11-2 combines with J gene TRBJ1-2; TRBD1 might be the D (6 bases). V was shortened by 0 bases and J by 5 bases, with 10 bases between the two germline ends. The CDR3 sequence is 14 residues long. Germline CDR1 is SGHAT and CDR2 is FQNNGV. The CDR3 nucleotides are TGTGCCAGCAGCTTAGAGGGAAGGGGGTATGGCTACACCTTC. Amino acid sequence: CASSLEGRGYGYTF.

The V and J genes are TRBV5-6 and TRBJ1-2; maybe TRBD1 (5 bases). Between the trimmed V and J ends, which lost 4 bases and 6 bases, there was a span of 16 bases. The CDR3 runs 14 residues. CDR1 and CDR2 from the germline V gene are SGHDT and YYEEEE. CDR3 DNA: TGTGCCAGCAGCCCAGGGAGGGGTTTTCATGGCTACACCTTC. Its protein is CASSPGRGFHGYTF.